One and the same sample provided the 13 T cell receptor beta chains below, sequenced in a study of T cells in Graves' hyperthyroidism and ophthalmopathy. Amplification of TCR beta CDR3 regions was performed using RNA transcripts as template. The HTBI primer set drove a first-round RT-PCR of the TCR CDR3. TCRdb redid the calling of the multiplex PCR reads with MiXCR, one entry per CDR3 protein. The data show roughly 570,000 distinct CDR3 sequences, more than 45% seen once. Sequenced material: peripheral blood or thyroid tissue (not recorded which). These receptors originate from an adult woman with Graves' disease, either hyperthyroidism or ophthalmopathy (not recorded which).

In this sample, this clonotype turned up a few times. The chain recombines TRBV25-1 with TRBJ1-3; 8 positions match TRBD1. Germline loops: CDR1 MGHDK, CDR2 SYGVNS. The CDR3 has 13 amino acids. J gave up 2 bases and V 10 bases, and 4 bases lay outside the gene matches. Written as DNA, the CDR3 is TGTGCCACTGGACAGGGAACTGGAAACACCATATATTTT. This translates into CATGQGTGNTIYF.

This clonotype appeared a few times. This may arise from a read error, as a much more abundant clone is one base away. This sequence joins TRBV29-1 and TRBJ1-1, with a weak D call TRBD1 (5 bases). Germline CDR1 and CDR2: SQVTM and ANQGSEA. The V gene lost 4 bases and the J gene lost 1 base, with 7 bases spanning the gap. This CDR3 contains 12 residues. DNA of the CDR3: TGCAGCGTTGCGGGGGGGAACACTGAAGCTTTCTTT. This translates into CSVAGGNTEAFF.

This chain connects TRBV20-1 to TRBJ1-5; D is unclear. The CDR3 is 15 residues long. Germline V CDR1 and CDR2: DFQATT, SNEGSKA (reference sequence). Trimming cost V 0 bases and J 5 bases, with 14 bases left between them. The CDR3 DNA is TGCAGTGCTAGAGATTCGCGGAAATGGGATCAGCCCCAGCATTTT. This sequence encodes CSARDSRKWDQPQHF.

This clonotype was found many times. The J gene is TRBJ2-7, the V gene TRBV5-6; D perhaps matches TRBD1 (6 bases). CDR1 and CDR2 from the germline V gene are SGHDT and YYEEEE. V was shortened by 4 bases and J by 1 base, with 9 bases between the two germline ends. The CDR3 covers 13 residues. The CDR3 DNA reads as TGTGCCAGCAGCATGGGACAATCCTACGAGCAGTACTTC. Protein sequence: CASSMGQSYEQYF.

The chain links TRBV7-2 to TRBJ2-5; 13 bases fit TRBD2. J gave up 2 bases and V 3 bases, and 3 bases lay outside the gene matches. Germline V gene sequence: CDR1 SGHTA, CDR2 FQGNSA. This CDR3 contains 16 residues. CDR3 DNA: TGTGCCAGCAGCTTTCAGGGACTAGCGGGACAAGAGACCCAGTACTTC. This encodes CASSFQGLAGQETQYF.

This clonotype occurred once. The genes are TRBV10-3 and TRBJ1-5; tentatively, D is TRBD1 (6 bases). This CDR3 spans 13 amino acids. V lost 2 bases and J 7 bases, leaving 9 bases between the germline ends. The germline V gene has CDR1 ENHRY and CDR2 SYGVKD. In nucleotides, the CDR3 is TGTGCCATCAGTGAGGCAGGGGACCAGCCCCAGCATTTT. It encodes CAISEAGDQPQHF.

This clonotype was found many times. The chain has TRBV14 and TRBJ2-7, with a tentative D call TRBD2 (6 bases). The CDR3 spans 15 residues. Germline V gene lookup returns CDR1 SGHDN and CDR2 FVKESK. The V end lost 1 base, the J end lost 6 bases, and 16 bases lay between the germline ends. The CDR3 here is CASSQVTGVGSEQYF. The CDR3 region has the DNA TGTGCCAGCAGCCAAGTTACGGGAGTCGGCTCCGAGCAGTACTTC.

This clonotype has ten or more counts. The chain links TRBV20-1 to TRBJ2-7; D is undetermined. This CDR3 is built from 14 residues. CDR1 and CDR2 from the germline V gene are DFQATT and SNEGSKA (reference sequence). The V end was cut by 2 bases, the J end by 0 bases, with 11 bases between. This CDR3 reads CSARKAPTSYEQYF. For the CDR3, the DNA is TGCAGTGCTAGAAAGGCACCCACCTCCTACGAGCAGTACTTC.

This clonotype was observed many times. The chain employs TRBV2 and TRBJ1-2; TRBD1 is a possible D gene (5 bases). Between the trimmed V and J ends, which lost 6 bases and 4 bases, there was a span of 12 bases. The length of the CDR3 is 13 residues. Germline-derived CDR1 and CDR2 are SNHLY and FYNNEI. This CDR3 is CASRGEGSYGYTF. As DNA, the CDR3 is TGTGCCAGCAGGGGTGAGGGGAGCTATGGCTACACCTTC.

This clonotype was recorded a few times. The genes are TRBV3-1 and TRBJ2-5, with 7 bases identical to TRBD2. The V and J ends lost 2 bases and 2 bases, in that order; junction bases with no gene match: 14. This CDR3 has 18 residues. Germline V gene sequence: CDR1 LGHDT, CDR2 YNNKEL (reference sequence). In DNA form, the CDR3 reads TGTGCCAGCAGCCAAAGCTACTTGGCGGGAGAGACACAAGAGACCCAGTACTTC. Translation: CASSQSYLAGETQETQYF.

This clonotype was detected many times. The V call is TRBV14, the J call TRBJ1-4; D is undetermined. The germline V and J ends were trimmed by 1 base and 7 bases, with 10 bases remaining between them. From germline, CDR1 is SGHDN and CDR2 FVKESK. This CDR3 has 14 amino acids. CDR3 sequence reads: CASSQVGVAEKLFF. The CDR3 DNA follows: TGTGCCAGCAGCCAAGTCGGTGTCGCTGAAAAACTGTTTTTT.

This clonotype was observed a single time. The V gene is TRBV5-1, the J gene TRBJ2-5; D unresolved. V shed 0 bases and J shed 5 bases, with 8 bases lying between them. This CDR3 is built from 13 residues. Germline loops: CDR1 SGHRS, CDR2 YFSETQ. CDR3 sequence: CASSLGGDETQYF. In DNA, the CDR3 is TGCGCCAGCAGCTTGGGTGGTGATGAGACCCAGTACTTC.

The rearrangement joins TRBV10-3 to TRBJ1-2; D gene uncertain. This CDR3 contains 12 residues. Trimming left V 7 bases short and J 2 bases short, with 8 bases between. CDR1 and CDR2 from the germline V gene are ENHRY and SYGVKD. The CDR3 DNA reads TGTGCCATCAAGGACGGGAACTATGGCTACACCTTC. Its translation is CAIKDGNYGYTF.